Many counts were recorded for the clone carrying this T cell receptor beta chain. Its specificity is unknown. Via MiXCR, TCRdb re-called the 5' RACE reads, giving one row per CDR3 protein. The sample has just over 350,000 distinct CDR3 sequences, around 14% seen once. Between the trimmed V and J ends, which lost 2 bases and 8 bases, there was a span of 11 bases. CDR3 size: 14 residues. CDR1 and CDR2 from the germline V gene are SGHRS and YFSETQ. The data were obtained in a study of T-cell memory formation after mild COVID-19. Study context: In these data, TCR clusters were largely donor specific.

General observations from the study: Clones contracting across day 15 to 85 had a balanced CD4/CD8 profile; later expanding clones leaned CD4+.

This clonotype was sampled from a man between 18 and 35 years old who had mild COVID-19 (a few samples of this study predate the infection). Cell type and time point are not known. Material: PBMCs or a T cell subset sorted from them (not recorded which). The rearrangement uses TRBV5-1 and TRBJ1-6; D not resolved. This CDR3 is CASSLAALDSPLHF. The CDR3 nucleotides read TGCGCCAGCAGCTTAGCAGCCCTGGATTCACCCCTCCACTTT.